The source of this T cell receptor beta chain is a study of shared clonotypes between healthy human individuals (dated by TCRdb to 2018 to 2021). At the level of the whole study: Three men and a couple of women, aged 18 to 49 years, made up the cohort. The study deeply sequenced blood TCR repertoires of about five healthy adults to estimate repertoire size and the extent of clonotype sharing between individuals. Different laboratories and diverse techniques were used to prepare libraries and sequence TCR repertoires, to increase sequencing depth and limit assay-specific biases. Between about 0.94 and 8.9 billion PBMCs per donor were obtained by leukapheresis.

Using the deep immunoSEQ assay, TCR CDR3 regions were amplified from genomic DNA by multiplex PCR. For each cell subset, the extracted genomic DNA was distributed evenly across all wells of several immunoSEQ 96-well plates, and each plate served as one replicate. For unsorted PBMC, 300 ng genomic DNA, equal to tens of thousands of T cell genomes, was loaded into each replicate PCR. Ten immunoSEQ deep assay plates were used to sequence the unsorted PBMC genomic DNA. The purified libraries were quantified using a Qubit 3.0 fluorometer, sized with a Bioanalyzer 2100, and then quantified again using the KAPA Library Quantification kit. Every immunoSEQ 96-well plate was sequenced on a separate single-read 150-cycle Illumina NextSeq 550 flow cell. As for the original processing: The immunoSEQ output contained only junctional sequences without quality scores, so filtering could not match that applied to full-length reads. To assign V/J genes and CDR3, sequences were annotated against IMGT germline references using PyIR, a Python wrapper for IgBLAST v1.9. Reads were removed for weak V/J assignments (E-value above 1e-6), missing CDR3, stop codons, out-of-frame junctions, or ambiguous translated residues. V3J clonotypes were defined as sequences sharing the same inferred V gene, J gene, and CDR3 amino acid sequence. The percentage overlap between two repertoires was calculated by dividing the number of shared unique clonotypes by the size of the smaller repertoire. Repertoire richness was assessed with RTK rarefaction, the Chao1 estimator, and Recon v2.1 estimates of unobserved clonotypes. TCRdb holds this immuneACCESS table with in-frame rearrangements only. Some clones are missing; in checked studies, unresolved V genes explain under half, and the rest has no known cause. Clone size and the V and J calls come from that table; the DNA yielded D and trimming. The sample table contains more than 450,000 clones; only one count was recorded for 60% to 85% of them. The ten biggest clones cover 10% to 15% of the sample.

The donors were healthy, HIV-negative adults with no recently reported acute infections or vaccinations. All donors were Caucasian adults living in Nashville, Tennessee, USA. In the unsorted samples, 70 million to 95 million PBMCs were counted, and genomic DNA was extracted using the QIAamp DNA Blood Mini kit. Blood was collected by leukapheresis, and PBMCs were isolated by Ficoll-Histopaque density gradient centrifugation and then cryopreserved in liquid nitrogen vapor phase. About this clone itself: Its target antigen remains unknown. No base quality values were provided; no much bigger clone lies one nucleotide off.

Study-level results and caveats: Pairwise subsampling indicated that sequencing depth was expected to affect the degree of clonotype sharing among donors. The genetic and exposure-history diversity represented was limited by the small number of donors. Only blood was sampled, and tissue TCR repertoires likely differ from those in blood.

V is trimmed back by 2 bases and J by 1 base, and the junction contains 6 bases that no gene match accounts for. Sequences LNHDA (CDR1) and SQIVND (CDR2) are obtained from the germline V gene (reference sequence). The CDR3 holds 16 amino acids from the cysteine to the phenylalanine. The CDR3 DNA has 48 bases and is translated from base 1. The clonotype comes from a woman aged 40 to 49 in good health. Some clones in this sample may be carry-over from other donors' samples. The sequenced sample consisted of PBMCs. Recombination joined TRBV19 with TRBJ2-7, and 9 bases in between align with TRBD1. The CDR3 amino acid sequence is: CASSIKTGGWSYEQYF. The nucleotide sequence reads as follows: TGTGCCAGTAGTATAAAAACAGGGGGCTGGTCCTACGAGCAGTACTTC. Extended through the reference TRBV19 and TRBJ2-7 proteins, this CDR3 yields the full variable domain: DGGITQSPKYLFRKEGQNVTLSCEQNLNHDAMYWYRQDPGQGLRLIYYSQIVNDFQKGDIAEGYSVSREKKESFPLTVTSAQKNPTAFYLCASSIKTGGWSYEQYFGPGTRLTVT.